These 10 T cell receptor beta chains were sequenced from one sample in a study of OX40 agonist ivuxolimab in advanced cancers. Sequenced by immunoSEQ multiplex PCR; TCRdb stores in-frame clones only, minus some. The sample contains 70,000 to 95,000 clones, about 88% of which appear only once. The specimen was CD4+ or CD8+ T cells sorted from blood, collected in a trial of the OX40 agonist ivuxolimab. These receptors were taken from an adult with an advanced solid tumor such as melanoma, head and neck, liver or kidney cancer.

CDR3 sequence (DNA): TGTGCCAGTAGTATAATGCCAGGAATCCACGAGCAGTACTTC. It yields the protein CASSIMPGIHEQYF. The rearrangement uses TRBV19 and TRBJ2-7; D unclear. Trimming took off 2 bases at V and 5 bases at J, with 13 bases between the two ends. Germline values: CDR1 LNHDA, CDR2 SQIVND (reference sequence). The CDR3 length is 14 residues.

The rearrangement joins TRBV19 to TRBJ2-1; perhaps TRBD2 as D (6 bases). Germline-derived CDR1 and CDR2 are LNHDA and SQIVND (reference sequence). V was pared by 7 bases and J by 4 bases, with 14 bases between. The CDR3 is made up of 14 amino acids. The CDR3 sequence: CASKSRDLYNEQFF. The CDR3 coding sequence is TGTGCCAGTAAGTCCCGGGACTTGTACAATGAGCAGTTCTTC.

This chain connects TRBV9 to TRBJ2-7; 13 positions match TRBD2. The V and J ends lost 4 bases and 7 bases, in that order; junction bases with no gene match: 8. In germline, CDR1 is SGDLS, CDR2 YYNGEE. The CDR3 is 15 amino acids. In nucleotides, the CDR3 is TGTGCCAGCAGCAAGACTAGCGGGGGGCCCCGGGAGCAGTACTTC. This gives the protein CASSKTSGGPREQYF.

The V call is TRBV7-2, the J call TRBJ1-1, with D maybe TRBD1 (5 bases). CDR3 size: 15 residues. Germline loops: CDR1 SGHTA, CDR2 FQGNSA. The ends were cut back, 5 bases at V and 0 bases at J, with 13 bases in the middle. The CDR3 here is CASSLGAGMNTEAFF. The CDR3 coding sequence is TGTGCCAGCAGCCTTGGGGCAGGGATGAACACTGAAGCTTTCTTT. The whole variable domain, filled in from reference TRBV7-2 and TRBJ1-1, reads GAGVSQSPSNKVTEKGKDVELRCDPISGHTALYWYRQSLGQGLEFLIYFQGNSAPDKSGLPSDRFSAERTGGSVSTLTIQRTQQEDSAVYLCASSLGAGMNTEAFFGQGTRLTVV.

This clone came up a few times. The chain links TRBV20-1 to TRBJ1-4; the D is unclear. Germline-derived CDR1 and CDR2 are DFQATT and SNEGSKA (reference sequence). V lost 3 bases and J lost 10, with 6 bases in between. The CDR3 runs to 10 residues. The CDR3 nucleotides read TGCAGTGCTAGTGGGCGAAAACTGTTTTTT. Translated, it gives CSASGRKLFF.

The chain links TRBV5-1 to TRBJ1-5; 8 nucleotides align to TRBD1. The CDR3 totals 15 residues. Trimming took 2 bases from V and 7 from J; bases not matched to a gene: 8. In germline, CDR1 is SGHRS, CDR2 YFSETQ. CDR3 nucleotide sequence: TGCGCCAGCAGCTTAGGGACAGGCGTTCTCCAGCCCCAGCATTTT. As protein: CASSLGTGVLQPQHF.

This clone is a singleton in its sample. The CDR3 spells CASSPTLYRQPQHF. CDR3 nucleotides: TGTGCCAGCAGCCCTACACTCTACAGACAGCCCCAGCATTTT. J is TRBJ1-5 and V is TRBV6-5; D gene unclear. V was clipped by 6 bases and J by 7 bases, with 16 bases between them. This CDR3 is 14 amino acids long. CDR1 and CDR2 from the germline V gene are MNHEY and SVGAGI.

This sequence joins TRBV5-6 and TRBJ2-5; tentative D call: TRBD1 (6 bases). The CDR3 loop spans 13 amino acids. V lost 5 bases and J 5 bases, leaving 13 bases between the germline ends. Germline loops: CDR1 SGHDT, CDR2 YYEEEE. CDR3 nucleotide sequence: TGTGCCAGCAGTCCTCCAGGGGTTGAGACCCAGTACTTC. This gives the protein CASSPPGVETQYF. Full variable domain (missing parts from reference TRBV5-6 and TRBJ2-5): DAGVTQSPTHLIKTRGQQVTLRCSPKSGHDTVSWYQQALGQGPQFIFQYYEEEERQRGNFPDRFSGHQFPNYSSELNVNALLLGDSALYLCASSPPGVETQYFGPGTRLLVL.

The genes are TRBV9 and TRBJ1-3; D call uncertain. Germline V lookup: CDR1 SGDLS, CDR2 YYNGEE. The CDR3 runs to 17 residues. The germline V and J ends were trimmed by 2 bases and 0 bases, with 15 bases remaining between them. This CDR3 reads CASSVQSGKGSGNTIYF. The CDR3 region has the DNA TGTGCCAGCAGCGTTCAATCGGGCAAAGGCTCTGGAAACACCATATATTTT.

The rearrangement joins TRBV6-6 to TRBJ1-2; unclear D gene. This CDR3 spans 13 amino acids. Germline V gene lookup returns CDR1 MNHNY and CDR2 SVGAGI (reference sequence). Trimming removed 4 bases from V and 3 bases from J, with 9 bases in between. The CDR3 reads CASSSSGYYGYTF. CDR3 DNA: TGTGCCAGCAGTTCCAGTGGGTACTATGGCTACACCTTC.